The following is a TCR beta chain sequence with its context. Its antigen is not known. Assay used: immunoSEQ multiplex PCR; TCRdb lists only in-frame clones, some missing. The sample has about 480,000 clones; roughly nine tenths are singletons. The CDR3 length is 15 residues. The J segment lost 4 bases and the V segment lost 3 bases, leaving 8 bases of the junction unmatched. Germline CDR1 reads LGHNA; CDR2 reads YSLEER. This sample stems from a study of Ad26.COV2.S vaccination and SARS-CoV-2 variants. As for the study in general: Ad26.COV2.S shots went into the muscle once or twice, 56 days apart. The study, taken as a whole, reports: Substantial response breadth was reportedly seen for spike-specific CD8+ and CD4+ T cells after vaccination. Greater spike-specific TCR breadth was seen in vaccine recipients than in placebo recipients. Possible underestimation of total T cell responses by the TCR breadth and depth analyses was noted.

This sample's treatment: 19 received Ad26.COV2.S at low or high dose, single or two shots; five or six received placebo; per-sample allocation not given. The study sampled participants on day 63 after the first vaccine or placebo injection. This chain joins TRBV4-3 and TRBJ2-7; 8 bases fit TRBD1. Sample: peripheral blood, taken in a trial of Ad26.COV2.S vaccine versus placebo. The TCR was taken from a person aged 18 to 59 who received the Ad26.COV2.S COVID-19 vaccine or a placebo. This CDR3 is CASSQWTGKDYEQYF. CDR3 coding DNA: TGCGCCAGCAGCCAGTGGACAGGGAAAGATTACGAGCAGTACTTC.